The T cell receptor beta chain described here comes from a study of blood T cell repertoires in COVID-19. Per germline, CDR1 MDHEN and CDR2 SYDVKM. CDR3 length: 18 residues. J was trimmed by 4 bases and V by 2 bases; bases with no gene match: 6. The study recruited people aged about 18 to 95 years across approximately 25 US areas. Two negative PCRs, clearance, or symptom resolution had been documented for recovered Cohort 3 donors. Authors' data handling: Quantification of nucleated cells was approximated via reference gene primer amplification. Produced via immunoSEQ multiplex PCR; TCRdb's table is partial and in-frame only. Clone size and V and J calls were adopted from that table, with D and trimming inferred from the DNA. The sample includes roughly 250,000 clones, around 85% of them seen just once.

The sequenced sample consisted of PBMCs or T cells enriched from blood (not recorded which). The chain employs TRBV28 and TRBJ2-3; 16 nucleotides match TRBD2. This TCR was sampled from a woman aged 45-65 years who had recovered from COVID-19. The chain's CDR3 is CASSLDGTSGGGPDTQYF. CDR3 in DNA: TGTGCCAGCAGTTTAGACGGGACTAGCGGGGGGGGCCCAGATACGCAGTATTTT.